The 14 T cell receptor beta chains in this list originate from one sample, sequenced in a study of OX40 agonist ivuxolimab in advanced cancers. Assay used: immunoSEQ multiplex PCR; TCRdb lists only in-frame clones, some missing. The table has about 73,000 clones, about 90% seen once. This material consisted of CD4+ or CD8+ T cells sorted from blood, taken in a trial of the OX40 agonist ivuxolimab. The receptor set was obtained from an adult with an advanced solid tumor such as melanoma, head and neck, liver or kidney cancer.

This sequence joins TRBV10-3 and TRBJ1-2, with no clear D. The length of the CDR3 is 14 residues. Per the germline V gene, CDR1 is ENHRY and CDR2 is SYGVKD. The V end lost 5 bases, the J end lost 8 bases, and 18 bases lay between the germline ends. CDR3 nucleotides: TGTGCCATCAGTACGGACGGTCAGGCACGGGGCTACACCTTC. Its protein product is CAISTDGQARGYTF.

V is TRBV11-3 and J is TRBJ2-1; possibly TRBD2 for D (6 bases). This CDR3 is built from 14 residues. V lost 5 bases and J 4 bases, leaving 12 bases between the germline ends. In germline, CDR1 is SGHNT, CDR2 YENEEA. CDR3 DNA: TGTGCCAGCAGCCAGTTGGGGACTTACAATGAGCAGTTCTTC. Its protein product is CASSQLGTYNEQFF.

The chain couples TRBV7-9 to TRBJ2-7; 10 positions match TRBD2. The CDR3 is made up of 16 amino acids. Trimming removed 5 bases from V and 1 base from J; junction bases left unmatched: 8. CDR1 and CDR2 from the germline V gene are SEHNR and FQNEAQ (reference sequence). The CDR3 DNA reads as TGTGCCAGCAGCAACCGTCTAGCGGGAGATTCCTACGAGCAGTACTTC. This sequence encodes CASSNRLAGDSYEQYF.

The rearrangement joins TRBV6-6 to TRBJ2-3, with D perhaps TRBD2 (6 bases). Germline assignment: CDR1 MNHNY and CDR2 SVGAGI (reference sequence). V was shortened by 6 bases and J by 8 bases, with 21 bases between the two germline ends. The CDR3 has 15 residues. CDR3 region: CASRNRDFNGRTQYF. CDR3 nucleotides: TGTGCCAGCAGAAACCGGGACTTCAACGGTCGTACGCAGTATTTT.

This chain uses TRBV5-3 with TRBJ1-5, with TRBD1 matching 8 bases. TRBV5-3 is flagged as an ORF with uncertain function. J gave up 12 bases and V 5 bases, and 10 bases lay outside the gene matches. CDR3 length equals 13 residues. The DNA for the CDR3 is TGTGCCAGAAGATTGAGACAGGGGATCCTCCAGCATTTT. It translates to CARRLRQGILQHF.

The chain couples TRBV5-1 to TRBJ2-1; possible D gene TRBD2, 6 bases. Germline values: CDR1 SGHRS, CDR2 YFSETQ. Trimming left V 6 bases short and J 2 bases short, with 15 bases between. The CDR3 totals 15 residues. The CDR3 sequence: CASTSTGLTYNEQFF. The CDR3 nucleotides are TGCGCCAGCACTTCGACGGGACTCACCTACAATGAGCAGTTCTTC.

In this sample, this clone turned up once. The CDR3: CASSLRSRGSTDTQYF. The CDR3 DNA reads as TGCGCCAGCAGCTTACGTAGTCGGGGCAGCACAGATACGCAGTATTTT. This chain links TRBV5-1 with TRBJ2-3; either TRBD1 or TRBD2 may fit D (5 bases each). Germline loops: CDR1 SGHRS, CDR2 YFSETQ. The V end lost 2 bases, the J end lost 0 bases, and 13 bases lay between the germline ends. The CDR3 has 16 amino acids.

The chain couples TRBV11-3 to TRBJ2-3; D ambiguous. Trimming shortened V by 7 bases and J by 8 bases, and 16 bases separated the two germline ends. Germline CDR1 is SGHNT and CDR2 is YENEEA. The CDR3 spans 13 residues. The CDR3 DNA reads TGTGCCAGCACCAGGACGAGCCTGGGTACGCAGTATTTT. Translated: CASTRTSLGTQYF.

The chain carries TRBV13 and TRBJ2-2; D is possibly TRBD1 (6 bases). CDR3 length: 16 amino acids. V lost 2 bases and J 0 bases, leaving 10 bases between the germline ends. The germline gives CDR1 PRHDT, CDR2 FYEKMQ (reference sequence). CDR3 bases: TGTGCCAGCAGCTTATCGGGGACACCGAACACCGGGGAGCTGTTTTTT. Protein sequence: CASSLSGTPNTGELFF.

The rearrangement uses TRBV9 and TRBJ2-1, with TRBD1 identical over 7 bases. Germline assignment: CDR1 SGDLS and CDR2 YYNGEE. The CDR3 runs 14 residues. Trimming at V came to 3 bases and at J to 5 bases, leaving 5 bases not matched to a gene. CDR3 amino acids: CASSAPGQHNEQFF. The CDR3 DNA reads as TGTGCCAGCAGCGCGCCGGGACAGCACAATGAGCAGTTCTTC.

This clone was picked up one time. In DNA, the CDR3 is TGTGCCTGGACTCCTGAAGGGTCCTACAATGAGCAGTTCTTC. It specifies CAWTPEGSYNEQFF. V gene TRBV30 combines with J gene TRBJ2-1; no reliable D call. This CDR3 contains 14 residues. Trimming cost V 4 bases and J 1 base, with 11 bases left between them. Germline V gene data show CDR1 as GTSNPN and CDR2 as SVGIG (reference sequence). The complete variable domain, with remaining parts taken from reference TRBV30 and TRBJ2-1, reads SQTIHQWPATLVQPVGSPLSLECTVEGTSNPNLYWYRQAAGRGLQLLFYSVGIGQISSEVPQNLSASRPQDRQFILSSKKLLLSDSGFYLCAWTPEGSYNEQFFGPGTRLTVL.

The CDR3 here is CASSLVGSNEQFF. The CDR3 bases are TGCGCCAGCAGCTTGGTCGGGAGCAATGAGCAGTTCTTC. The rearrangement joins TRBV5-1 to TRBJ2-1; D is possibly TRBD2 (6 bases). Germline V CDR1 and CDR2: SGHRS, YFSETQ. This CDR3 has 13 amino acids. V was trimmed by 0 bases and J by 6 bases, leaving 7 bases between them.

The chain is built from TRBV2 and TRBJ2-1; D possibly matches TRBD1 or TRBD2 (5 bases each). The CDR3 is 14 residues long. Germline CDR1 is SNHLY and CDR2 is FYNNEI. Between the trimmed V and J ends, which lost 8 bases and 6 bases, there was a span of 17 bases. CDR3 protein: CASRRESVGNEQFF. CDR3 DNA: TGTGCCAGCCGCAGGGAGTCGGTAGGCAATGAGCAGTTCTTC. Together with reference TRBV2 and TRBJ2-1, the CDR3 gives the full variable domain: EPEVTQTPSHQVTQMGQEVILRCVPISNHLYFYWYRQILGQKVEFLVSFYNNEISEKSEIFDDQFSVERPDGSNFTLKIRSTKLEDSAMYFCASRRESVGNEQFFGPGTRLTVL.

The chain recombines TRBV19 with TRBJ2-2; 8 nucleotides line up with TRBD1. This CDR3 has 16 amino acids. CDR1 is LNHDA and CDR2 is SQIVND in the germline V gene (reference sequence). V gave up 4 bases and J gave up 2 bases; unmatched junction bases: 6. CDR3 sequence: CASSTSDRVNTGELFF. For the CDR3, the DNA is TGTGCCAGTAGTACGTCGGACAGGGTAAACACCGGGGAGCTGTTTTTT.